The 2 T cell receptor beta chains below come from one sample, sequenced in a study of OX40 agonist ivuxolimab in advanced cancers. The repertoire was sequenced with immunoSEQ multiplex PCR; TCRdb's copy has only in-frame clones and lacks some. Of tens of thousands of clones listed, about 93% are singletons. The input for sequencing was CD4+ or CD8+ T cells sorted from blood, taken in a trial of the OX40 agonist ivuxolimab. These receptors all stem from an adult with an advanced solid tumor such as melanoma, head and neck, liver or kidney cancer.

The chain combines TRBV5-6 with TRBJ2-5; D is unresolved. V dropped 1 base and J dropped 4 bases, with 8 bases sitting between them. This CDR3 has 13 residues. Germline CDR1 is SGHDT and CDR2 is YYEEEE. The CDR3 here is CASSLSLLETQYF. CDR3 sequence (DNA): TGTGCCAGCAGCTTGTCTCTCCTAGAGACCCAGTACTTC.

This clone was observed a single time. CDR3 bases: TGTGCCACCAGCAGTCAGGACCCGGGGGATGGGGCCAACGTCCTGACTTTC. This gives the protein CATSSQDPGDGANVLTF. The chain links TRBV15 to TRBJ2-6, with a possible D match to TRBD2 (6 bases). Deletions cut 3 bases from V and 3 bases from J, with 15 bases between. This CDR3 is 17 amino acids long. Germline assignment: CDR1 LNHNV and CDR2 YYDKDF (reference sequence).